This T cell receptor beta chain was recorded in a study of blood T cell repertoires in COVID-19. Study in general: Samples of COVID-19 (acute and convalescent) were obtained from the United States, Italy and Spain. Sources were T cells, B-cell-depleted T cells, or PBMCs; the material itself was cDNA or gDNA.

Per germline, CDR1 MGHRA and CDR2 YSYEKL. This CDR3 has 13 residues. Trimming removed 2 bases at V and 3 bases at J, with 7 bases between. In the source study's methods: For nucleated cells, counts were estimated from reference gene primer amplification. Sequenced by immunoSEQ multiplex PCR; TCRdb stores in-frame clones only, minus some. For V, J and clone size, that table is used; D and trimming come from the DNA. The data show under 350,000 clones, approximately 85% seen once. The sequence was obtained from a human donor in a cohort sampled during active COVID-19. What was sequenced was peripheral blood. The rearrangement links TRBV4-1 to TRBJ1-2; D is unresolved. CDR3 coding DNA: TGCGCCAGCAGCCAACAACGAGACTATGGCTACACCTTC. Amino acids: CASSQQRDYGYTF.